Shown below are 26 T cell receptor beta chains from a single sample sequenced in a study of blood T cell repertoires in COVID-19. Clones were read by immunoSEQ multiplex PCR, and TCRdb kept only the in-frame ones, dropping some. Of about 50,000 clones listed, 90% were seen once; the top ten hold more than 7.5%. Sequencing was carried out using peripheral blood. The source of these receptors is a woman of 80 years or more with acute or convalescent COVID-19.

The chain employs TRBV7-9 and TRBJ1-1, with TRBD1 identical over 10 bases. Unmatched junction bases numbered 10, after V lost 5 bases and J lost 1 base. The CDR3 loop spans 17 amino acids. CDR1 is SEHNR and CDR2 is FQNEAQ in the germline V gene (reference sequence). Here the CDR3 DNA reads TGTGCCAGCAGCCACCGGGACAGGGGCAAGGGGAACACTGAAGCTTTCTTT. It is translated as CASSHRDRGKGNTEAFF.

V gene TRBV7-9 combines with J gene TRBJ2-6, with 8 bases matching TRBD1. The CDR3 extends over 17 amino acids. The V segment lost 3 bases and the J segment 2 bases; nucleotides outside the gene matches: 6. Germline CDR1 is SEHNR and CDR2 is FQNEAQ (reference sequence). CDR3 coding DNA: TGTGCCAGCAGCTTGTACCAGGGGGCGGCTGGGGCCAACGTCCTGACTTTC. It encodes CASSLYQGAAGANVLTF. Full variable domain (remainder filled in from reference TRBV7-9 and TRBJ2-6): DTGVSQNPRHKITKRGQNVTFRCDPISEHNRLYWYRQTLGQGPEFLTYFQNEAQLEKSRLLSDRFSAERPKGSFSTLEIQRTEQGDSAMYLCASSLYQGAAGANVLTFGAGSRLTVL.

The chain couples TRBV7-2 to TRBJ1-1, with D tentatively TRBD1 (5 bases). CDR1 is SGHTA, CDR2 FQGNSA, per germline. This CDR3 contains 13 residues. V gave up 4 bases and J gave up 2 bases, with 8 bases separating them. The DNA for the CDR3 is TGTGCCAGCAGCTACGACAGAAACACTGAAGCTTTCTTT. It translates to CASSYDRNTEAFF.

Notes on this clone: The sample holds other DNA sequences that translate to the same CDR3. The chain uses TRBV19 and TRBJ2-7, with 8 bases lining up with TRBD1. Germline V lookup: CDR1 LNHDA, CDR2 SQIVND (reference sequence). V gave up 1 base and J gave up 5 bases; unmatched junction bases: 1. The CDR3 has 13 amino acids. Here the CDR3 DNA reads TGTGCCAGTAGTATAGGGACAGGGAACGAGCAGTACTTC. Amino acid sequence: CASSIGTGNEQYF.

The chain uses TRBV5-6 and TRBJ1-1, with 11 bases fitting TRBD1. The CDR3 has 17 amino acids. The germline gives CDR1 SGHDT, CDR2 YYEEEE. V shed 4 bases, J shed 3 bases, and the junction held 11 bases outside the gene matches. Here the CDR3 reads CASSRWTGGLLDTEAFF. The CDR3 DNA follows: TGTGCCAGCAGCCGTTGGACAGGGGGCCTTTTAGACACTGAAGCTTTCTTT. The variable domain in full, completed from reference TRBV5-6 and TRBJ1-1, reads DAGVTQSPTHLIKTRGQQVTLRCSPKSGHDTVSWYQQALGQGPQFIFQYYEEEERQRGNFPDRFSGHQFPNYSSELNVNALLLGDSALYLCASSRWTGGLLDTEAFFGQGTRLTVV.

The V gene is TRBV2, the J gene TRBJ2-7; 9 nucleotides align to TRBD2. With V trimmed by 5 bases and J by 0 bases, 5 bases remained unmatched. The CDR3 runs 15 residues. The germline gives CDR1 SNHLY, CDR2 FYNNEI. The CDR3 reads CASSPLAGTSYEQYF. In DNA form, the CDR3 reads TGTGCCAGCAGTCCGCTAGCGGGGACCTCCTACGAGCAGTACTTC.

The V and J genes are TRBV11-3 and TRBJ2-2; 8 bases agree with TRBD1. The CDR3 length is 15 residues. V dropped 1 base and J dropped 6; count of bases not matched to a gene: 4. Germline values: CDR1 SGHNT, CDR2 YENEEA. The CDR3 bases are TGTGCCAGCAGCTTAGGACAGGGGTATCCCGGGGAGCTGTTTTTT. Protein product: CASSLGQGYPGELFF.

This chain links TRBV5-1 with TRBJ2-3; 8 bases match TRBD1. Germline V gene data show CDR1 as SGHRS and CDR2 as YFSETQ. Unmatched junction bases numbered 10, after V lost 9 bases and J lost 4 bases. There are 14 residues in the CDR3. The CDR3 reads CATRVQGAADTQYF. As DNA, the CDR3 is TGCGCCACTAGAGTCCAGGGGGCCGCAGATACGCAGTATTTT.

The V gene is TRBV5-1, the J gene TRBJ2-7, with TRBD2 matching 9 bases. The CDR3 is 16 amino acids. The trim removed 2 bases at V and 0 bases at J, leaving 6 bases unmatched. The V gene's germline CDR1 is SGHRS and CDR2 YFSETQ. CDR3 DNA: TGCGCCAGCAGCTTATCGTCTAGCGGGATCTCCTACGAGCAGTACTTC. Translated: CASSLSSSGISYEQYF.

The chain couples TRBV18 to TRBJ1-4, with D tentatively TRBD1 (5 bases). CDR3 length: 15 residues. CDR1 KGHSH and CDR2 LQKENI come from the germline V gene. The V end was cut by 0 bases, the J end by 8 bases, with 13 bases between. Here the CDR3 reads CASSPPTGVQEKLFF. The CDR3 coding sequence is TGTGCCAGCTCACCACCAACGGGGGTCCAAGAAAAACTGTTTTTT.

The chain uses TRBV5-1 and TRBJ2-5, with 12 bases identical to TRBD1. The CDR3 covers 16 residues. The germline gives CDR1 SGHRS, CDR2 YFSETQ. The trim removed 4 bases at V and 5 bases at J, leaving 9 bases unmatched. As DNA, the CDR3 is TGCGCCAGCAGCCCCGGGACAGGGGGCTCGAGGGAGACCCAGTACTTC. Protein sequence: CASSPGTGGSRETQYF.

This clone was detected only once. The chain carries TRBV6-5 and TRBJ2-1; 7 nucleotides line up with TRBD2. Germline trimming cut 8 bases from V and 9 bases from J; bases unmatched to any gene: 13. The CDR3 consists of 14 residues. The germline V gene has CDR1 MNHEY and CDR2 SVGAGI. The CDR3 here is CASFLWEGLGEQFF. In DNA form, the CDR3 reads TGTGCCAGCTTCCTCTGGGAGGGGCTGGGTGAGCAGTTCTTC.

This chain joins TRBV19 and TRBJ1-1; D is unclear. Per germline, CDR1 LNHDA and CDR2 SQIVND (reference sequence). V lost 1 base and J 1 base, leaving 13 bases between the germline ends. The CDR3 contains 16 residues. The CDR3 is CASSIGIWETNTEAFF. As DNA, the CDR3 is TGTGCCAGTAGTATAGGGATTTGGGAGACGAACACTGAAGCTTTCTTT.

This clone has just a few counts. The V call is TRBV6-1, the J call TRBJ1-5, with 9 bases that match TRBD1. This CDR3 is 15 amino acids long. Looked up from germline, CDR1 is MNHNS and CDR2 is SASEGT. Germline trimming cut 3 bases from V and 6 bases from J; bases unmatched to any gene: 6. CDR3 DNA sequence: TGTGCCAGCAGTGAGAACAGGGGGCAGTTTCAGCCCCAGCATTTT. Protein sequence: CASSENRGQFQPQHF.

The gene calls are TRBV27 and TRBJ1-1; D perhaps matches TRBD1 (5 bases). Trimming removed 3 bases at V and 9 bases at J, with 11 bases between. CDR1 and CDR2 (germline): MNHEY, SMNVEV (reference sequence). The CDR3 totals 12 residues. This CDR3 reads CASSFLGTQAFF. The CDR3 coding sequence is TGTGCCAGCAGTTTCCTAGGGACTCAAGCTTTCTTT.

The chain recombines TRBV5-4 with TRBJ2-1; no firm D call. V lost 4 bases and J lost 9, with 11 bases in between. The CDR3 totals 12 residues. Germline CDR1 reads SGHNT; CDR2 reads YYREEE (reference sequence). The CDR3 DNA reads as TGTGCCAGCAGCCTTAGAAATAGTGAGCAGTTCTTC. Translation gives CASSLRNSEQFF.

CDR3 DNA sequence: TGCGCCAGCAGCTTGAAGGGGACTGGGGGCACAGATACGCAGTATTTT. Amino acid sequence: CASSLKGTGGTDTQYF. V gene TRBV5-1 combines with J gene TRBJ2-3; D perhaps matches TRBD2 (6 bases). The V gene's germline CDR1 is SGHRS and CDR2 YFSETQ. The CDR3 sequence is 16 residues long. With 1 base removed from V and 1 base from J, the gap between germline ends came to 13 bases.

The genes are TRBV5-4 and TRBJ2-1; TRBD1 matches 7 bases. Losses at the gene ends were 4 bases for V and 1 base for J; bases not matched to a gene: 17. Germline V CDR1 and CDR2: SGHNT, YYREEE (reference sequence). CDR3 length equals 19 residues. CDR3 in amino acids: CASSGHGAGGSLSYNEQFF. CDR3 in DNA: TGTGCCAGCAGCGGTCATGGGGCAGGGGGTAGTTTGTCCTACAATGAGCAGTTCTTC.

The rearrangement uses TRBV5-1 and TRBJ2-5, with D possibly TRBD2 on 6 matching bases. Per the germline V gene, CDR1 is SGHRS and CDR2 is YFSETQ. The CDR3 has 14 residues. Trimming shortened V by 5 bases and J by 6 bases, and 17 bases separated the two germline ends. The CDR3 is CASSSGETRQTQYF. In DNA form, the CDR3 reads TGCGCCAGCAGTAGCGGAGAAACCAGGCAGACCCAGTACTTC.

V is TRBV29-1 and J is TRBJ2-3; 8 bases align to TRBD2. V gave up 4 bases and J gave up 6 bases; unmatched junction bases: 9. The germline CDR1 and CDR2 sequences are SQVTM and ANQGSEA. CDR3 size: 14 residues. The CDR3 coding sequence is TGCAGCGTTGCTCTTAGCGGGGCCGTGGATACGCAGTATTTT. Translation gives CSVALSGAVDTQYF.

J is TRBJ2-2 and V is TRBV7-2; 7 bases are shared with TRBD1. Trimming at V came to 4 bases and at J to 4 bases, leaving 6 bases not matched to a gene. The length of the CDR3 is 15 residues. CDR1 and CDR2 from the germline V gene are SGHTA and FQGNSA. CDR3 region: CASSSPGTVTGELFF. The CDR3 DNA is TGTGCCAGCAGCTCCCCCGGGACAGTCACCGGGGAGCTGTTTTTT.

V and J are TRBV7-3 and TRBJ1-3; D gene unclear. CDR3 length: 13 amino acids. Trimming took 5 bases from V and 0 from J, leaving 5 bases between them. CDR1 SGHTA and CDR2 FQGTGA come from the germline V gene. CDR3 residues: CASSPSSGNTIYF. The CDR3 nucleotides read TGTGCCAGCAGCCCGTCCTCTGGAAACACCATATATTTT.

This chain connects TRBV7-9 to TRBJ2-3, with 9 bases identical to TRBD2. The CDR3 is made up of 17 amino acids. V shed 2 bases and J 0 bases; nucleotides not matched to a gene: 6. CDR1 is SEHNR and CDR2 is FQNEAQ in the germline V gene (reference sequence). CDR3 in DNA: TGTGCCAGCAGCTTATACCAGACTAGCGGTAGCACAGATACGCAGTATTTT. Its translation is CASSLYQTSGSTDTQYF.

The chain links TRBV7-2 to TRBJ2-7; D may be TRBD2 (5 bases). Germline values: CDR1 SGHTA, CDR2 FQGNSA. The CDR3 runs 14 residues. Deletions cut 4 bases from V and 1 base from J, with 11 bases between. CDR3 nucleotide sequence: TGTGCCAGCAGCTCGGACTTATTATCCTACGAGCAGTACTTC. This gives the protein CASSSDLLSYEQYF.

V is TRBV27 and J is TRBJ2-5, with 11 bases lining up with TRBD2. V dropped 3 bases and J dropped 5; count of bases not matched to a gene: 5. There are 15 residues in the CDR3. CDR1 and CDR2 (germline): MNHEY, SMNVEV (reference sequence). CDR3 in amino acids: CASSFSGRAWETQYF. In DNA, the CDR3 is TGTGCCAGCAGTTTTAGCGGGAGGGCCTGGGAGACCCAGTACTTC.

The V call is TRBV30, the J call TRBJ1-2; D is perhaps TRBD1 (5 bases). V was clipped by 3 bases and J by 4 bases, with 15 bases between them. CDR1 is GTSNPN and CDR2 is SVGIG in the germline V gene (reference sequence). The CDR3 loop spans 14 amino acids. The CDR3 bases are TGTGCCTGGAGGGAAACGGGACTCTCCTATGGCTACACCTTC. Translated, it gives CAWRETGLSYGYTF.